This entry is about one T cell receptor (beta chain). V shed 2 bases and J shed 6 bases, with 20 bases lying between them. The germline V gene has CDR1 SQVTM and CDR2 ANQGSEA. The CDR3 spans 16 residues. The entry originates in a study of blood T cell repertoires in COVID-19. Self-reported history from a screening survey and questionnaire set each donor's cohort. Methods used by the authors: It was from reference gene primer amplification that nucleated cell counts were estimated. Produced via immunoSEQ multiplex PCR; TCRdb's table is partial and in-frame only. The V and J calls and clone size are taken from that table; D and trimming were inferred from the DNA. The table includes fewer than 350,000 clones, around 84% detected once.

The chain recombines TRBV29-1 with TRBJ2-1; D might be TRBD2 (6 bases). Specimen: PBMCs or T cells enriched from blood (not recorded which). The sequence was obtained from a woman aged 50 to 65 who had recovered from COVID-19. The CDR3 region has the DNA TGCAGCGTTGAATTCCGGGAGCGAGGAGGGAGCAATGAGCAGTTCTTC. Its translation is CSVEFRERGGSNEQFF.